Below, 16 T cell receptor beta chains from the same sample are listed, as sequenced in a study of cytomegalovirus exposure and HLA in healthy donors. Both 60 Vbeta primers and 13 Jbeta primers went into the PCR. The repertoire was sequenced with immunoSEQ multiplex PCR; TCRdb's copy has only in-frame clones and lacks some. The table lists 95,000 to 150,000 clones, 74% of them singletons, with around 4% in the top ten. Sequenced input: PBMCs. The receptors derive from a woman aged 45-59 years in good health and CMV-seropositive.

This chain links TRBV2 with TRBJ2-3; D is uncertain. Trimming stripped 7 bases from V and 0 bases from J, with 5 bases between. This CDR3 comprises 12 residues. CDR1 and CDR2 (germline): SNHLY, FYNNEI. The CDR3 protein is CASTPSTDTQYF. As DNA, the CDR3 is TGTGCCAGCACTCCTAGCACAGATACGCAGTATTTT.

V and J are TRBV6-1 and TRBJ2-2; TRBD1 matches 10 bases. Germline V CDR1 and CDR2: MNHNS, SASEGT. The V and J ends lost 5 bases and 4 bases, in that order; junction bases with no gene match: 1. The CDR3 is made up of 14 amino acids. CDR3 bases: TGTGCCAGCAGTCGGGACAGGGGCACCGGGGAGCTGTTTTTT. This encodes CASSRDRGTGELFF.

V usage is TRBV27 and J usage is TRBJ2-5, with a weak D call TRBD1 (6 bases). The germline CDR1 and CDR2 sequences are MNHEY and SMNVEV (reference sequence). The length of the CDR3 is 15 residues. Trimming left V 4 bases short and J 5 bases short, with 17 bases between. The CDR3 region is CASSSLQGIRETQYF. The CDR3 nucleotides are TGTGCCAGCAGTTCATTGCAGGGGATCCGGGAGACCCAGTACTTC.

The chain couples TRBV7-9 to TRBJ1-2, with TRBD1 matching 7 bases. With 2 bases clipped from V and 4 bases from J, the junction kept 10 bases outside the gene matches. The CDR3 loop spans 16 amino acids. Germline V CDR1 and CDR2: SEHNR, FQNEAQ (reference sequence). CDR3 bases: TGTGCCAGCAGCTTAACGGGGGACAGTTGGGGCTATGGCTACACCTTC. Protein sequence: CASSLTGDSWGYGYTF.

The chain carries TRBV10-3 and TRBJ1-5; the D gene is possibly TRBD1 (5 bases). Per germline, CDR1 ENHRY and CDR2 SYGVKD. The CDR3 has 16 amino acids. V gave up 0 bases and J gave up 1 base, with 10 bases separating them. CDR3 in DNA: TGTGCCATCAGTGAGTCGATCGGGGGAAGCAATCAGCCCCAGCATTTT. Its translation: CAISESIGGSNQPQHF.

The J gene is TRBJ1-2, the V gene TRBV4-3; tentatively, D is TRBD1 (5 bases). The V and J ends lost 4 bases and 8 bases respectively, with 20 bases between them. The CDR3 sequence is 15 residues long. Germline CDR1 LGHNA, CDR2 YSLEER. In DNA, the CDR3 is TGCGCCAGCAGCCCCTCTCCCAGGGAGGCTGGAGGCTACACCTTC. Amino acid sequence: CASSPSPREAGGYTF.

This chain links TRBV6-1 with TRBJ2-7, with TRBD1 as a possible D gene (6 bases). The CDR3 contains 13 residues. V was pared by 8 bases and J by 3 bases, with 14 bases between. Germline V gene data show CDR1 as MNHNS and CDR2 as SASEGT. The CDR3 protein is CASRQQGYYEQYF. In DNA, the CDR3 is TGTGCCAGCCGACAACAGGGTTACTACGAGCAGTACTTC.

Only one count was recorded for this clone. The rearrangement joins TRBV10-2 to TRBJ2-7; weak D call: TRBD1 (6 bases). The CDR3 loop spans 14 amino acids. CDR1 is WSHSY, CDR2 SAAADI, per germline. V lost 6 bases and J lost 2, with 14 bases in between. CDR3 coding DNA: TGCGCCAGCAGCTTTGACAGGCGCGCCTACGAGCAGTACTTC. As protein: CASSFDRRAYEQYF.

The CDR3 coding sequence is TGTGCCAGCAGGGGGGCTTATGGCTACACCTTC. It codes for CASRGAYGYTF. This chain connects TRBV5-6 to TRBJ1-2, with D perhaps matching TRBD1 (6 bases). In germline, CDR1 is SGHDT, CDR2 YYEEEE. CDR3 length: 11 residues. V gave up 5 bases and J gave up 5 bases, with 7 bases separating them.

V usage is TRBV30 and J usage is TRBJ1-5; 7 bases are shared with TRBD1. J gave up 2 bases and V 1 base, and 2 bases lay outside the gene matches. This CDR3 is 14 amino acids long. Per the germline V gene, CDR1 is GTSNPN and CDR2 is SVGIG (reference sequence). The CDR3 DNA follows: TGTGCCTGGAGTGACGGGACAGGCAATCAGCCCCAGCATTTT. This translates into CAWSDGTGNQPQHF.

Regarding this clone: One end of the junction fails to match germline, which may point to a read error. The rearrangement links TRBV20-1 to TRBJ2-5; D possibly corresponds to TRBD2 (6 bases). This CDR3 has 11 amino acids. Germline V lookup: CDR1 DFQATT, CDR2 SNEGSKA (reference sequence). The CDR3 loop is CSAREGRGGDF. The CDR3 DNA is TGCAGTGCTAGAGAAGGGCGGGGAGGCGACTTC.

This clone was counted a few times. V usage is TRBV29-1 and J usage is TRBJ2-3, with D possibly being TRBD1 (6 bases). CDR3 length equals 14 residues. CDR1 is SQVTM, CDR2 ANQGSEA, per germline. Trimming shortened V by 1 base and J by 3 bases, and 11 bases separated the two germline ends. CDR3: CSVEGGQGTDTQYF. DNA for the CDR3: TGCAGCGTTGAAGGGGGGCAGGGAACAGATACGCAGTATTTT.

V and J are TRBV29-1 and TRBJ1-1; TRBD1 aligns across 7 bases. The trim removed 7 bases at V and 5 bases at J, leaving 13 bases unmatched. Germline assignment: CDR1 SQVTM and CDR2 ANQGSEA. There are 14 residues in the CDR3. Here the CDR3 DNA reads TGCAGCGCTTCATTGACAGGGAAGGGAACTGAAGCTTTCTTT. This sequence encodes CSASLTGKGTEAFF. Supplemented by reference TRBV29-1 and TRBJ1-1, the full variable domain reads SAVISQKPSRDICQRGTSLTIQCQVDSQVTMMFWYRQQPGQSLTLIATANQGSEATYESGFVIDKFPISRPNLTFSTLTVSNMSPEDSSIYLCSASLTGKGTEAFFGQGTRLTVV.

The chain joins TRBV11-2 to TRBJ1-5; 7 bases are a match to TRBD1. The CDR3 has 16 residues. Losses at the gene ends were 2 bases for V and 0 bases for J; bases not matched to a gene: 4. The germline V gene has CDR1 SGHAT and CDR2 FQNNGV. The DNA for the CDR3 is TGTGCCAGCAGCTTACAGGGGGGCTATAGCAATCAGCCCCAGCATTTT. Residues: CASSLQGGYSNQPQHF.

The rearrangement uses TRBV6-1 and TRBJ1-6; 7 positions agree with TRBD1. CDR1 MNHNS and CDR2 SASEGT come from the germline V gene. Trimming cost V 3 bases and J 6 bases; bases outside gene matches: 5. The CDR3 is 15 residues long. CDR3 loop: CASSEMGQFNSPLHF. The DNA for the CDR3 is TGTGCCAGCAGTGAGATGGGACAGTTTAATTCACCCCTCCACTTT.

Written as DNA, the CDR3 is TGTGCCAGCAGTTTCCGGGGGATCTCTGGAAACACCATATATTTT. This translates into CASSFRGISGNTIYF. The chain carries TRBV28 and TRBJ1-3; tentatively, D is TRBD1 (5 bases). Per germline, CDR1 MDHEN and CDR2 SYDVKM. Trimming left V 3 bases short and J 0 bases short, with 9 bases between. The CDR3 is 15 residues long.